This TCR beta chain was recovered during a study of cytomegalovirus exposure and HLA in healthy donors. Study outcomes and limitations: It was about 150 TCR beta chains that were listed as cytomegalovirus-associated. In most subjects, TCR beta sequences reportedly gave accurate predictions of HLA-A and HLA-B alleles. What a later analysis reportedly showed was that an Asian-associated ancestry cluster had fewer N-insertions than the approximately 670-donor mean. Later on, an analysis tied around 17,000 TCR beta sequences to HLA alleles at 0.05 false discovery rate.

The CDR3 totals 15 residues. V was pared by 0 bases and J by 6 bases, with 15 bases between. Germline-derived CDR1 and CDR2 are MGHRA and YSYEKL. The PCR used 60 Vbeta and 13 Jbeta primers. Sequenced by immunoSEQ multiplex PCR; TCRdb stores in-frame clones only, minus some. This sample's clone table lists approximately 92,000 clones. About this clone: Its antigen is currently unknown.

The sample was PBMCs. The sequence was collected from a woman under 40 in good health and CMV-seronegative. The chain uses TRBV4-1 and TRBJ2-7; possibly TRBD1 for D (5 bases). The CDR3, as DNA: TGCGCCAGCAGCCAAGAAGGTCAGGGCCAGGCCGAGCAGTACTTC. Translation: CASSQEGQGQAEQYF.